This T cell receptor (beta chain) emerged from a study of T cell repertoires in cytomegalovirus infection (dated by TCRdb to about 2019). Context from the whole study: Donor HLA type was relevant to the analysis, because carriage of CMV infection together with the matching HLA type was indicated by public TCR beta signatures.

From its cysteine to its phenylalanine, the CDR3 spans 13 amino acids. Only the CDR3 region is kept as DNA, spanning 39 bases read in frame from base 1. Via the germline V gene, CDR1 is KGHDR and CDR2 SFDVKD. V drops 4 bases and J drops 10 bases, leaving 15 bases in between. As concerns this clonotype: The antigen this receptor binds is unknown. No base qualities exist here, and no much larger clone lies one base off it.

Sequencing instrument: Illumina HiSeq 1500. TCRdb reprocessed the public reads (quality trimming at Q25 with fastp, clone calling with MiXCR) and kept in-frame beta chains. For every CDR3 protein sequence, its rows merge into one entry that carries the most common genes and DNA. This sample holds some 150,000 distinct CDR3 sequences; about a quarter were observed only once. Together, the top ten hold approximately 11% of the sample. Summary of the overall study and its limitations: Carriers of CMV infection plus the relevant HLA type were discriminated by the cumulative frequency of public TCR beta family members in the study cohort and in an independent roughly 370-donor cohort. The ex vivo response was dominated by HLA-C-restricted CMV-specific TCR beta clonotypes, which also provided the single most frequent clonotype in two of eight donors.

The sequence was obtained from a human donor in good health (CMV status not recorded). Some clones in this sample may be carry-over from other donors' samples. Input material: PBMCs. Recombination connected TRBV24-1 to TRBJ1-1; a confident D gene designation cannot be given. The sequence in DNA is TGTGCCACCAGTGAAGCCGGGAGAGAGGGAGCTTTCTTT. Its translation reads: CATSEAGREGAFF.